These T cell receptor beta chains were read from a single sample in a study of cytomegalovirus exposure and HLA in healthy donors. The data were produced by immunoSEQ multiplex PCR, yet TCRdb's version contains in-frame clones alone and is incomplete. The profile covers more than 110,000 clones, with approximately 80% appearing a single time and 1% to 1.5% taken by the ten largest. Source material: PBMCs. All receptors derive from a male donor in good health and CMV-seropositive. The conserved cysteine and the conserved F or W are not part of the CDR3 here. The order of the fields is CDR3 length, V gene, J gene, CDR3 protein.

CDR3 length: 13; V gene: TRBV6-1; J gene: TRBJ2-3; CDR3 protein: ASSPPGLATDTQY
CDR3 length: 14; V gene: TRBV7-8; J gene: TRBJ2-5; CDR3 protein: ASSLLPAGGRETQY
CDR3 length: 15; V gene: TRBV19; J gene: TRBJ1-2; CDR3 protein: ASSMGPGTGNNYGYP
CDR3 length: 12; V gene: TRBV10-3; J gene: TRBJ1-3; CDR3 protein: AISETGAGNTIY
CDR3 length: 14; V gene: TRBV2; J gene: TRBJ1-1; CDR3 protein: ASSTETVTMNTEAF
CDR3 length: 11; V gene: TRBV2; J gene: TRBJ2-3; CDR3 protein: ASSPDSSDTQY
CDR3 length: 13; V gene: TRBV7-9; J gene: TRBJ2-2; CDR3 protein: SSNRIAGRAGELF
CDR3 length: 13; V gene: TRBV28; J gene: TRBJ1-5; CDR3 protein: ASSHRGYSNQPQH
CDR3 length: 13; V gene: TRBV6-6; J gene: TRBJ2-3; CDR3 protein: ASSWEGGLQDTQY
CDR3 length: 15; V gene: TRBV11-2; J gene: TRBJ2-3; CDR3 protein: ASSFGSGDSSTDTQY
CDR3 length: 15; V gene: TRBV7-9; J gene: TRBJ2-1; CDR3 protein: ASSSREAGGMVDEQF
CDR3 length: 11; V gene: TRBV11-2; J gene: TRBJ1-2; CDR3 protein: ASSIKTNYGYT
CDR3 length: 14; V gene: TRBV15; J gene: TRBJ2-3; CDR3 protein: ATSKERALSTDTQY
CDR3 length: 14; V gene: TRBV11-3; J gene: TRBJ2-3; CDR3 protein: ASSLSGTGDTDTQY
CDR3 length: 11; V gene: TRBV6-1; J gene: TRBJ2-7; CDR3 protein: ASSAGVSSEQY
CDR3 length: 13; V gene: TRBV6-5; J gene: TRBJ2-1; CDR3 protein: ASSLGTRKWNEQF
CDR3 length: 16; V gene: TRBV6-8; J gene: TRBJ1-3; CDR3 protein: ASSQQRLQYRGRNTIY
CDR3 length: 12; V gene: TRBV2; J gene: TRBJ2-7; CDR3 protein: ASSEAGAYYEQY
CDR3 length: 13; V gene: TRBV27; J gene: TRBJ2-4; CDR3 protein: ASSPLDYLLDIQY
CDR3 length: 12; V gene: TRBV7-3; J gene: TRBJ2-1; CDR3 protein: ASSLAGGGNEQF
CDR3 length: 13; V gene: TRBV6-1; J gene: TRBJ1-1; CDR3 protein: ASSPGTGLVYAAF
CDR3 length: 13; V gene: TRBV5-6; J gene: TRBJ1-6; CDR3 protein: ASNDSPGQTAPLH
CDR3 length: 14; V gene: TRBV6-6; J gene: TRBJ2-1; CDR3 protein: ASSYLPQGSYNEQF
CDR3 length: 15; V gene: TRBV4-3; J gene: TRBJ1-3; CDR3 protein: ASSQQGQGSSGNTIY
CDR3 length: 13; V gene: TRBV6-5; J gene: TRBJ1-5; CDR3 protein: ASSDSAGGSQPQH
CDR3 length: 12; V gene: TRBV7-7; J gene: TRBJ2-2; CDR3 protein: ASSDLENTGELF
CDR3 length: 12; V gene: TRBV5-8; J gene: TRBJ1-5; CDR3 protein: ASSLGQGRQPQH